This T cell receptor beta chain was sequenced during a study of OX40 agonist ivuxolimab in advanced cancers. TCRdb keeps only in-frame clones here, not all; method: immunoSEQ multiplex PCR. The sample lists roughly 81,000 clones, 75% to 90% occurring once. V shed 1 base and J 2 bases; nucleotides not matched to a gene: 3. The germline gives CDR1 SEHNR, CDR2 FQNEAQ (reference sequence). The CDR3 is 16 amino acids. The chain links TRBV7-9 to TRBJ2-1; 9 bases line up with TRBD2. The specimen comprised CD4+ or CD8+ T cells sorted from blood, sampled in a trial of the OX40 agonist ivuxolimab. This clonotype originated in an adult with an advanced solid tumor such as melanoma, head and neck, liver or kidney cancer. CDR3 protein: CASSLEGLATYNEQFF. The CDR3 DNA reads TGTGCCAGCAGCTTAGAGGGACTAGCCACCTACAATGAGCAGTTCTTC.